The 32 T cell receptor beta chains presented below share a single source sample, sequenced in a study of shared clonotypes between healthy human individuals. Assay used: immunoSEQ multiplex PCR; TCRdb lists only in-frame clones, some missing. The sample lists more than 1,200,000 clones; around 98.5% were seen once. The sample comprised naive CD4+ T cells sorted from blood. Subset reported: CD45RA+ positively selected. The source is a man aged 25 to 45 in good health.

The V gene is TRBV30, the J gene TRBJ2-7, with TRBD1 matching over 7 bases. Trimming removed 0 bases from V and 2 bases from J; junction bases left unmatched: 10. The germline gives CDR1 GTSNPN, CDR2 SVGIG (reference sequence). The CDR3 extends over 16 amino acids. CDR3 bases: TGTGCCTGGAGTGTACTCGGGACAGTGTATACCTACGAGCAGTACTTC. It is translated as CAWSVLGTVYTYEQYF. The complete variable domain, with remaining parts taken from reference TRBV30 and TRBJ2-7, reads SQTIHQWPATLVQPVGSPLSLECTVEGTSNPNLYWYRQAAGRGLQLLFYSVGIGQISSEVPQNLSASRPQDRQFILSSKKLLLSDSGFYLCAWSVLGTVYTYEQYFGPGTRLTVT.

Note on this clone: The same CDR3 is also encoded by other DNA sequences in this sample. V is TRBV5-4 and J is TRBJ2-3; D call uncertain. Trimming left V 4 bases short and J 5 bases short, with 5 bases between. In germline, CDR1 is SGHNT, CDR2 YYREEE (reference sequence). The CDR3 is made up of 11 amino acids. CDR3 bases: TGTGCCAGCAGCCTTAAAGATACGCAGTATTTT. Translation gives CASSLKDTQYF.

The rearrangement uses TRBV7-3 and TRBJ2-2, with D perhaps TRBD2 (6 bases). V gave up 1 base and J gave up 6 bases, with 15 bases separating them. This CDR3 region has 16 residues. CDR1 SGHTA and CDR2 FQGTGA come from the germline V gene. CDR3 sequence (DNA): TGTGCCAGCAGCTTAATAGCCCTAGGAGGGGCCGGGGAGCTGTTTTTT. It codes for CASSLIALGGAGELFF.

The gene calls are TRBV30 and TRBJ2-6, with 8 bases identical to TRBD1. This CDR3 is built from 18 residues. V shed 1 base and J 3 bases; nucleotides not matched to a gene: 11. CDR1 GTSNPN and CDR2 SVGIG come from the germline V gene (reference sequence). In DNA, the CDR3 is TGTGCCTGGAGTGCTCGAAGGACAGGGCGAATTGGGGCCAACGTCCTGACTTTC. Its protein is CAWSARRTGRIGANVLTF.

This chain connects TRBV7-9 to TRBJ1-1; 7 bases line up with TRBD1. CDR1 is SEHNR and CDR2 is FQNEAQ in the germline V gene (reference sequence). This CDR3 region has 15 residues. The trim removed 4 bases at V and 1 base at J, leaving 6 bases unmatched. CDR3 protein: CASSWDSGRNTEAFF. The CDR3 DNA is TGTGCCAGCAGCTGGGACAGCGGACGGAACACTGAAGCTTTCTTT.

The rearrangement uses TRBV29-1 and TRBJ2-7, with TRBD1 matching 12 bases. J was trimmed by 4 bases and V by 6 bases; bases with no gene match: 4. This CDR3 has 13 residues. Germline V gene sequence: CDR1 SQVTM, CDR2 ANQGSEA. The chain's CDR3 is CSVSGQGAYEQYF. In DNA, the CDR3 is TGCAGCGTATCGGGACAGGGGGCTTACGAGCAGTACTTC.

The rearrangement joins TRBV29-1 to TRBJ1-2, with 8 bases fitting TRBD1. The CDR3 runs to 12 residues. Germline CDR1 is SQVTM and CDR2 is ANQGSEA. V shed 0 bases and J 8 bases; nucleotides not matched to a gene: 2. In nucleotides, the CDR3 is TGCAGCGTTGAAGATCGACAGGGGGGCTACACCTTC. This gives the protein CSVEDRQGGYTF.

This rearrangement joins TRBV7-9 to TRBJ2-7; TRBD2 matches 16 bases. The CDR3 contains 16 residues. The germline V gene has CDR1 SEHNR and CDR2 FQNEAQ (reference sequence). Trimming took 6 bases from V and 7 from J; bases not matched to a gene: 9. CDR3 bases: TGTGCCAGCAGTTCAGGGACTAGCGGGAGGGCGGTAGAGCAGTACTTC. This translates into CASSSGTSGRAVEQYF.

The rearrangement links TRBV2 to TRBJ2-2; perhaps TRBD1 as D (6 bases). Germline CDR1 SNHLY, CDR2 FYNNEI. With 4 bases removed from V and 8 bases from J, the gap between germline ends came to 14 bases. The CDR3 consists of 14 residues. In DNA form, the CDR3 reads TGTGCCAGCAGTGGTCTCAGGGGCAGGGGGGAGCTGTTTTTT. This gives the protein CASSGLRGRGELFF.

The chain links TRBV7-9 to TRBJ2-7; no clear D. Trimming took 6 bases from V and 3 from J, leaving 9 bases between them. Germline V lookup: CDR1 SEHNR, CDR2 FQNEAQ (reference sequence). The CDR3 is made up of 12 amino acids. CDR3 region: CASRDVSYEQYF. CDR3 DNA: TGTGCCAGCAGGGACGTTAGCTACGAGCAGTACTTC.

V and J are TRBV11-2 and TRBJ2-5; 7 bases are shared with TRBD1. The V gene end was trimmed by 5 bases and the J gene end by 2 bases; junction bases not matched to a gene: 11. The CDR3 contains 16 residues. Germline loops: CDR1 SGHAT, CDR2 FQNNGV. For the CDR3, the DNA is TGTGCCAGCAGCCCCGGACAGGCCCCACCTCAAGAGACCCAGTACTTC. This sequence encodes CASSPGQAPPQETQYF.

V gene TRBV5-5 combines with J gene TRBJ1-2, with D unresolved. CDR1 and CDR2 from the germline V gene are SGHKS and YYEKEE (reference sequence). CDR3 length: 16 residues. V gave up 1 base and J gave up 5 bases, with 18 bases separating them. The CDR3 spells CASSLSDVGLRYGYTF. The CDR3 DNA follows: TGTGCCAGCAGCTTGAGTGATGTCGGACTTAGGTATGGCTACACCTTC.

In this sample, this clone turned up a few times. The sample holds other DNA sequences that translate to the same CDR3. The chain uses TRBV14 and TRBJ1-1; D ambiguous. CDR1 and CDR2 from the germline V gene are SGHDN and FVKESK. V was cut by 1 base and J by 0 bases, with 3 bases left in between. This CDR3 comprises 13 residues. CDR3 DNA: TGTGCCAGCAGCCAAGGGATGAACACTGAAGCTTTCTTT. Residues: CASSQGMNTEAFF. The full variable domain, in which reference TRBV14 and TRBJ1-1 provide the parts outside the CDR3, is EAGVTQFPSHSVIEKGQTVTLRCDPISGHDNLYWYRRVMGKEIKFLLHFVKESKQDESGMPNNRFLAERTGGTYSTLKVQPAELEDSGVYFCASSQGMNTEAFFGQGTRLTVV.

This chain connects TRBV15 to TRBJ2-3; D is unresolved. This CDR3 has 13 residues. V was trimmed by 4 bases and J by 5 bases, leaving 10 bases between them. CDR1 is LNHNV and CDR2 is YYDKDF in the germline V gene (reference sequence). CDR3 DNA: TGTGCCACCAGCACCCACTTAGGAGATACGCAGTATTTT. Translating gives CATSTHLGDTQYF.

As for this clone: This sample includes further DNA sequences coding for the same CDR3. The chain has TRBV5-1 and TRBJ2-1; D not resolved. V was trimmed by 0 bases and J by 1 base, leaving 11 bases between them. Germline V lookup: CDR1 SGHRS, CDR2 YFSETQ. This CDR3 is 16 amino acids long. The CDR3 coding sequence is TGCGCCAGCAGCTTGGCCGTAAGGAGTTCCTACAATGAGCAGTTCTTC. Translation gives CASSLAVRSSYNEQFF.

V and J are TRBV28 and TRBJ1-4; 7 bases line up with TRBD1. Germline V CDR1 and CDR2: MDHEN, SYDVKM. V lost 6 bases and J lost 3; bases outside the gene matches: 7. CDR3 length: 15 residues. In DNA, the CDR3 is TGTGCCAGCAGCCCTCCCGGGACAGCTAATGAAAAACTGTTTTTT. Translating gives CASSPPGTANEKLFF.

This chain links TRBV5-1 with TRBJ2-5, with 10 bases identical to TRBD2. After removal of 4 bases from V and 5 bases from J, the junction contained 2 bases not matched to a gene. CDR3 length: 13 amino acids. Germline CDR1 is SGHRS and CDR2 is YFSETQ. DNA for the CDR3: TGCGCCAGCAGCCTAGCGGGAGATGAGACCCAGTACTTC. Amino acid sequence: CASSLAGDETQYF.

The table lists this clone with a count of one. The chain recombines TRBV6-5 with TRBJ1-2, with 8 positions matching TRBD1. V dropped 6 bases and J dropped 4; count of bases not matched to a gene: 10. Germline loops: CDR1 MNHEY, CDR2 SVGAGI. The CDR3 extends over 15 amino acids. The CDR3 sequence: CASSSGQGKTYGYTF. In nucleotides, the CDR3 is TGTGCCAGCAGCTCCGGACAGGGTAAAACCTATGGCTACACCTTC.

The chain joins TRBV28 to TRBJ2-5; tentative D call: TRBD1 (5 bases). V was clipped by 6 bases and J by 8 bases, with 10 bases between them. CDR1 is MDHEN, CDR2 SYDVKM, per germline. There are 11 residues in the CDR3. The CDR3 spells CASSGHQTQYF. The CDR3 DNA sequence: TGTGCCAGCAGCGGACACCAAACCCAGTACTTC.

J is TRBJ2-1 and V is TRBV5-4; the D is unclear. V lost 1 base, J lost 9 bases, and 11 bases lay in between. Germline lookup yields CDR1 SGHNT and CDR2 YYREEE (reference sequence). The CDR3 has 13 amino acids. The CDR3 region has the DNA TGTGCCAGCAGCTTGCCTTCGACGGGTGAGCAGTTCTTC. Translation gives CASSLPSTGEQFF.

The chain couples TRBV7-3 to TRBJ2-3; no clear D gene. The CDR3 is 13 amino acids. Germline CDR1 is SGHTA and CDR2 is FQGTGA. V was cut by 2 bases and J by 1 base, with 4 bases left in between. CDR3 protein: CASSLDGTDTQYF. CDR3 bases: TGTGCCAGCAGCTTAGACGGCACAGATACGCAGTATTTT.

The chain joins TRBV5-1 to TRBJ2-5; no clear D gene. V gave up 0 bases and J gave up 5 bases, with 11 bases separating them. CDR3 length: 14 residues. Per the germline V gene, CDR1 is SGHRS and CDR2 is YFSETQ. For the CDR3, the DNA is TGCGCCAGCAGCTTGGGGAGCTCTGGTGAGACCCAGTACTTC. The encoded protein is CASSLGSSGETQYF.

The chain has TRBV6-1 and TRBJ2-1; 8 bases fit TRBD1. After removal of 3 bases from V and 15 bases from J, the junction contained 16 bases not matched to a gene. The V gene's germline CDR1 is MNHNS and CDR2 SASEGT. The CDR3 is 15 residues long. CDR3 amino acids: CASSDLASGGRLGFF. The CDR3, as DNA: TGTGCCAGCAGTGATCTAGCGTCAGGGGGCCGGTTGGGGTTCTTC.

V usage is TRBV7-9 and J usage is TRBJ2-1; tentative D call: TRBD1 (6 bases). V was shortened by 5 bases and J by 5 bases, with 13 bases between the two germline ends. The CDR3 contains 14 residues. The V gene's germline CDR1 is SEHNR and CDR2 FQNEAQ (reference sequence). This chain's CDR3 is CASSLMTGDNEQFF. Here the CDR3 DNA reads TGTGCCAGCAGCCTGATGACAGGAGACAATGAGCAGTTCTTC.

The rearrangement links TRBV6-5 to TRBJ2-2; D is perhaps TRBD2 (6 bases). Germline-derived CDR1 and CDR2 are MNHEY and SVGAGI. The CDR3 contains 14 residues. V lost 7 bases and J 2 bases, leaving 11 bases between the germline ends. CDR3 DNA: TGTGCCAGCAATATGCGGGGAAACACCGGGGAGCTGTTTTTT. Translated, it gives CASNMRGNTGELFF.

DNA of the CDR3: TGTGCCAGCAGTCTCTCGCGGCGGTTATCGACCTACGAGCAGTACTTC. Its translation: CASSLSRRLSTYEQYF. The gene calls are TRBV2 and TRBJ2-7; D gene uncertain. The germline gives CDR1 SNHLY, CDR2 FYNNEI. CDR3 length equals 16 residues. Trimming pared 5 bases from V and 2 bases from J, leaving 19 bases between.

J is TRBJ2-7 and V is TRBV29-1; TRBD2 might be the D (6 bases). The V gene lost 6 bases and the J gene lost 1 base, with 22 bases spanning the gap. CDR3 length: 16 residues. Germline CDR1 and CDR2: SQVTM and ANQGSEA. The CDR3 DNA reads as TGCAGCGTCCAAGGGACGGCGCTTGGGGGGTCCTACGAGCAGTACTTC. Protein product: CSVQGTALGGSYEQYF.

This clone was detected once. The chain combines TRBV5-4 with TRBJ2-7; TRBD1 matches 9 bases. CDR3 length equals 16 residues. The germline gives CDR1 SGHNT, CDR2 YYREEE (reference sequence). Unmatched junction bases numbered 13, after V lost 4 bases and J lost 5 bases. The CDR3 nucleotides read TGTGCCAGCAGCCCGTTAGGGACAGGGCAAGGTGACGAGCAGTACTTC. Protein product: CASSPLGTGQGDEQYF.

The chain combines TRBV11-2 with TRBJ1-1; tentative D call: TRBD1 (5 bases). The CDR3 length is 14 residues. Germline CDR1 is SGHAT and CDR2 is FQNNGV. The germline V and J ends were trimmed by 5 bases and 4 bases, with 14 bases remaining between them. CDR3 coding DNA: TGTGCCAGCAGCCCTTCGGGGGGAGGCACTGAAGCTTTCTTT. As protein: CASSPSGGGTEAFF.

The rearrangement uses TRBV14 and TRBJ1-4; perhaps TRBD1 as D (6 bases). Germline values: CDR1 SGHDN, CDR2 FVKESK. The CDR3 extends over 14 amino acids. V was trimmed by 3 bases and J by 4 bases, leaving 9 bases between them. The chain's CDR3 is CASSHQGFNEKLFF. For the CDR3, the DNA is TGTGCCAGCAGCCACCAGGGGTTTAATGAAAAACTGTTTTTT.

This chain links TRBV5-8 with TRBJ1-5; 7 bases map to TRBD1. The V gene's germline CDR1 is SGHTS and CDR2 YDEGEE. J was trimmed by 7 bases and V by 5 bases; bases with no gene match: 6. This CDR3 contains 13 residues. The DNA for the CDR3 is TGTGCCAGCAGGAGACAGGGATCGCAGCCCCAGCATTTT. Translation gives CASRRQGSQPQHF.

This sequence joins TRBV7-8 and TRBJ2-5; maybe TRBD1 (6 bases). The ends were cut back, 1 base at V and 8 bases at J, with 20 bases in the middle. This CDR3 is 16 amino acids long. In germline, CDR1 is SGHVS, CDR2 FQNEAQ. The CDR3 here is CASSLGSVDRQVTQYF. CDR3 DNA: TGTGCCAGCAGCTTAGGGTCAGTCGACAGGCAGGTAACCCAGTACTTC.